A selection of T cell receptor beta chains follows, all from one sample in a study of blood T cell repertoires in COVID-19. Here immunoSEQ multiplex PCR was the method, and the copy in TCRdb shows in-frame clones only, minus some. The data show tens of thousands of clones, nearly 90% seen once. Material: peripheral blood. Receptors were obtained from a woman aged 45-65 years with active COVID-19. CDR3s include the opening cysteine and the closing phenylalanine or tryptophan.

>TRBV21-1
CASSKACPQGIGEKLFF
>TRBV7-8
CASSSAGGELFF
>TRBV10-2
CASSPGQEYGYTF
>TRBV28
CASSTGTGGMKEQFF
>TRBV10-3
CAIHAGTSGSTGELFF
>TRBV2
CASSQGYEQYF
>TRBV7-6
CASSLTGGREKLFF
>TRBV19
CASRIGGRNEAFF
>TRBV10-3
CAISAGRDQPQHF
>TRBV7-9
CASSLAAGGRHEQYF
>TRBV28
CASNRGRKTQYF
>TRBV9
CASSVEVGGDEQYF
>TRBV4-1
CASLQVGGYEQFF
>TRBV6-5
CASMFGDSSNYGYTF